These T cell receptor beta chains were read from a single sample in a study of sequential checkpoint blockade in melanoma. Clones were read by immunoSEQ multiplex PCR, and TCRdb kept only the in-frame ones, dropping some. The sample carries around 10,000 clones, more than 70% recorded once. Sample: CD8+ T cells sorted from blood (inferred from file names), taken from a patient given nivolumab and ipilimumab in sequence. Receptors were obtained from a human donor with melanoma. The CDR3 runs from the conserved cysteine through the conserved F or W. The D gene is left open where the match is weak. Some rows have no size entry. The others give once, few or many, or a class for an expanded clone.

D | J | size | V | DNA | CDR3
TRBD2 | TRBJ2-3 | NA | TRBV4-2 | TGTGCCAGCAGCCAAGAATGGGGACTAGCGGGCACAGATACGCAGTATTTT | CASSQEWGLAGTDTQYF
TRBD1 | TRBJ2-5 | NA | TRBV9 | TGTGCCAGCAGCCCCCGAGGGGGCGGGACAGGGGGCGAAGAGACCCAGTACTTC | CASSPRGGGTGGEETQYF
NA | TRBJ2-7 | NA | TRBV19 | TGTGCCAGTAGTATGTTCAGGGGCTACGAGCAGTACTTC | CASSMFRGYEQYF
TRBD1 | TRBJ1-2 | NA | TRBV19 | TGTGCCAGTAGTATACTCCAGGGGGGATATGGCTACACCTTC | CASSILQGGYGYTF
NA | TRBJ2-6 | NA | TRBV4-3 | TGCGCCACCGGTATTTTTGGGGCCAACGTCCTGACTTTC | CATGIFGANVLTF
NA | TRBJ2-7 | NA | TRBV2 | TGTGCCAGCAGTGGGACAGTTTCCTACGAGCAGTACTTC | CASSGTVSYEQYF
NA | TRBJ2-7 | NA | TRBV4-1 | TGCGCCAGCAGCCATGACGGGACTTCTTCCTACGAGCAGTACTTC | CASSHDGTSSYEQYF
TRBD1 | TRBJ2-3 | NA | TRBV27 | TGTGCCAGCACCGTAAAGGACAGGGGGCCTGGGGCAGATACGCAGTATTTT | CASTVKDRGPGADTQYF
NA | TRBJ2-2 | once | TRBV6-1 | TGTGCCAGCAGTGAAGCGAGCGGGAACACCGGGGAGCTGTTTTTT | CASSEASGNTGELFF
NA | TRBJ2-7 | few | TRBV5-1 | TGCGCCAGCAGCTTGTTGGGCACCTACGAGCAGTACTTC | CASSLLGTYEQYF
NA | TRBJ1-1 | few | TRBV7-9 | TGTGCCAGCAGTCTCAACACTGAAGCTTTCTTT | CASSLNTEAFF
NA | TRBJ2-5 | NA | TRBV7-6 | TGTGCCAGCAGCTTAGCGCTCGGATTGGGGGCCGCTCAAGAGACCCAGTACTTC | CASSLALGLGAAQETQYF
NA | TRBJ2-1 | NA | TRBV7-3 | TGTGCCAGCAGCTTAGTCGGGGACAATGAGCAGTTCTTC | CASSLVGDNEQFF
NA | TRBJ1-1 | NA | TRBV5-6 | TGTGCCAGCAGCTTGGAATCAGGGTTGGGGGAAGCTTTCTTT | CASSLESGLGEAFF
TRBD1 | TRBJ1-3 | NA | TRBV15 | TGTGCCACCAGCAGAAAACAGGGGACTGGAAACACCATATATTTT | CATSRKQGTGNTIYF
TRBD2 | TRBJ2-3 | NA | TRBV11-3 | TGTGCCAGCAGACTAGCGGGAATGGATACGCAGTATTTT | CASRLAGMDTQYF
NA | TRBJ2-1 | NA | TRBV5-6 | TGTGCCAGCAGCTCAGGGGTCCCCTACAATGAGCAGTTCTTC | CASSSGVPYNEQFF
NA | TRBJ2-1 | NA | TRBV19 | TGTGCCAGTAGTATGTACCGGGGGGCTGTAAATGAGCAGTTCTTC | CASSMYRGAVNEQFF
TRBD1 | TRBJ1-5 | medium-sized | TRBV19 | TGTGCCAGTAGTATTTGGTCCAGGGGGCATCGACATAGCAATCAGCCCCAGCATTTT | CASSIWSRGHRHSNQPQHF
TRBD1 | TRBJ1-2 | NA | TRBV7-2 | TGTGCCAGCAGCCCGACTCGGACAGGGGGCGGTTATGGCTACACCTTC | CASSPTRTGGGYGYTF
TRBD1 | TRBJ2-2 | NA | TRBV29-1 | TGCAGCCCCGAGCGGGACAGGGGGGACGGGGAGCTGTTTTTT | CSPERDRGDGELFF
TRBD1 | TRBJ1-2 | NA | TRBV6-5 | TGTGCCAGCAGTTTATCGACAGGGTTCTATGGCTACACCTTC | CASSLSTGFYGYTF
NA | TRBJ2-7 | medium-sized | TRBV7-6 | TGTGCCAGCGGCCAAGGGGTCAACTCCTACGAGCAGTACTTC | CASGQGVNSYEQYF
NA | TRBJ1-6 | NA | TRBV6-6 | TGTGCCAGCAGACTGGGGGGGGATGCTAATTCACCCCTCCACTTT | CASRLGGDANSPLHF
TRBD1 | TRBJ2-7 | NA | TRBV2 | TGTGCCAGTGCCGGGACAGACTTCTACGAGCAGTACTTC | CASAGTDFYEQYF
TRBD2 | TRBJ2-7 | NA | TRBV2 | TGTGCCAGCAGTTACCCTAGCGGGAGTAGCTACGAGCAGTACTTC | CASSYPSGSSYEQYF
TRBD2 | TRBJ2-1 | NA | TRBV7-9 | TGTGCCAGCAGACCCCAACTAGCGCCAGACAATGAGCAGTTCTTC | CASRPQLAPDNEQFF